Here is one T cell receptor beta chain with its context. The CDR3 runs to 14 residues. Germline CDR1 reads LNHNV; CDR2 reads YYDKDF (reference sequence). With 1 base clipped from V and 6 bases from J, the junction kept 5 bases outside the gene matches. Assay used: immunoSEQ multiplex PCR; TCRdb lists only in-frame clones, some missing. This sample has roughly 2.5 million clones, with 85% to 95% found just once. The data are from a study of shared clonotypes between healthy human individuals. The material sequenced was naive CD4+ T cells sorted from blood. Subset in this sample: CD45RA+ positively selected. This TCR derives from a man younger than 30 in good health. The rearrangement links TRBV15 to TRBJ2-7; 8 bases match TRBD1. CDR3 nucleotide sequence: TGTGCCACCAGCAGAGGGACAGGGCACGGCGAGCAGTACTTC. This encodes CATSRGTGHGEQYF. Full variable domain (outside the CDR3, taken from reference TRBV15 and TRBJ2-7): DAMVIQNPRYQVTQFGKPVTLSCSQTLNHNVMYWYQQKSSQAPKLLFHYYDKDFNNEADTPDNFQSRRPNTSFCFLDIRSPGLGDTAMYLCATSRGTGHGEQYFGPGTRLTVT.